The next 8 T cell receptor beta chains were all read from a single sample in a study of vaccination effects on CD4 cells after COVID-19 (dated by TCRdb to between 2022 and 2023). No antigens are known for them. The library came from the immunoSEQ multiplex PCR assay. This immuneACCESS table, as held by TCRdb, lists in-frame sequences with V and J called but not all clones. Of the missing ones, under half trace to an unresolved V gene in checked studies; the others have no known cause. This sample comprises over 25,000 clones, around 75% of them detected only once. 30% of the sample is taken by the ten largest. In the ViraFEST assay, PBMC were stimulated with viral peptide pools, and antigen-specific CD4+ T cell clonotypes were then identified by expansion using TCR sequencing. After around ten days of culture, CD4+ T cells were isolated with the EasySep CD4+ T cell isolation kit. Healthy vaccine recipients had no prior SARS-CoV-2 infection, confirmed by negative nucleocapsid antibodies before and after vaccination.

Here the sequenced sample was CD4+ T cells from PBMCs cultured with SARS-CoV-2 spike peptides, taken before COVID-19 vaccination. This sample's cell subset or site label indicates: SARS-CoV-2 spike overlapping peptide pool stimulation. All receptors come from a human donor who received a COVID-19 vaccine.

This clone was counted once. The chain uses TRBV7-8 and TRBJ1-2, with no clear D. V was pared by 3 bases and J by 6 bases, with 14 bases between. The CDR3 runs 14 residues. CDR1 and CDR2 (germline): SGHVS, FQNEAQ. The CDR3 here is CASSFTDGNHGYTF. CDR3 nucleotide sequence: TGTGCCAGCAGCTTCACGGACGGAAATCATGGCTACACCTTC.

The V gene is TRBV27, the J gene TRBJ2-3, with 8 bases lining up with TRBD2. V lost 2 bases to trimming and J lost 14 bases; unmatched junction nucleotides: 6. This CDR3 is built from 12 residues. In germline, CDR1 is MNHEY, CDR2 SMNVEV (reference sequence). The CDR3 DNA follows: TGTGCCAGCAGTTTAATCGGGGGGGAGTGGTATTTT. Translated, it gives CASSLIGGEWYF.

This clone has only one observation. The chain uses TRBV25-1 and TRBJ1-1, with D perhaps TRBD1 (5 bases). V was clipped by 4 bases and J by 3 bases, with 9 bases between them. The CDR3 sequence is 13 residues long. Germline V lookup: CDR1 MGHDK, CDR2 SYGVNS. The DNA of the CDR3 is TGTGCCAGCAGTGGAGGGGCTTACACTGAAGCTTTCTTT. Its translation: CASSGGAYTEAFF.

The V call is TRBV25-1, the J call TRBJ2-4; 8 positions match TRBD1. This CDR3 comprises 14 residues. With V trimmed by 2 bases and J by 3 bases, 0 bases remained unmatched. Per germline, CDR1 MGHDK and CDR2 SYGVNS. The CDR3: CASSEGQGKNIQYF. The CDR3 nucleotides are TGTGCCAGCAGTGAAGGACAGGGCAAAAACATTCAGTACTTC.

V usage is TRBV5-1 and J usage is TRBJ2-7, with TRBD1 as a possible D gene (6 bases). The CDR3 extends over 13 amino acids. V was cut by 4 bases and J by 2 bases, with 10 bases left in between. Germline loops: CDR1 SGHRS, CDR2 YFSETQ. In nucleotides, the CDR3 is TGCGCCAGCAGCGTGACAGGAACCTACGAGCAGTACTTC. Protein sequence: CASSVTGTYEQYF. Supplemented by reference TRBV5-1 and TRBJ2-7, the full variable domain reads KAGVTQTPRYLIKTRGQQVTLSCSPISGHRSVSWYQQTPGQGLQFLFEYFSETQRNKGNFPGRFSGRQFSNSRSEMNVSTLELGDSALYLCASSVTGTYEQYFGPGTRLTVT.

V gene TRBV6-6 combines with J gene TRBJ2-7, with TRBD2 matching 12 bases. This CDR3 comprises 15 residues. Germline lookup yields CDR1 MNHNY and CDR2 SVGAGI (reference sequence). Losses at the gene ends were 5 bases for V and 2 bases for J; bases not matched to a gene: 4. The CDR3 DNA follows: TGTGCCAGCAGTACGCTAGCGGGAGGGGCCTACGAGCAGTACTTC. Protein: CASSTLAGGAYEQYF.

This sequence joins TRBV19 and TRBJ1-3; D is undetermined. The CDR3 is 15 amino acids. Between the trimmed V and J ends, which lost 6 bases and 0 bases, there was a span of 12 bases. The germline V gene has CDR1 LNHDA and CDR2 SQIVND (reference sequence). Written as DNA, the CDR3 is TGTGCCAGTAGGGGATTTGGGTTCTCTGGAAACACCATATATTTT. Protein product: CASRGFGFSGNTIYF.

The chain is built from TRBV4-1 and TRBJ2-3, with D possibly matching TRBD2 (6 bases). Trimming cost V 4 bases and J 3 bases, with 14 bases left between them. The germline V gene encodes CDR1 MGHRA and CDR2 YSYEKL. The CDR3 sequence is 15 residues long. The CDR3 region has the DNA TGCGCCAGCAGCCCCGGTGGGGGGAGAACAGATACGCAGTATTTT. Its protein product is CASSPGGGRTDTQYF.